The sequence of this T cell receptor beta chain was determined in a study of T cells in Graves' hyperthyroidism and ophthalmopathy (dated by TCRdb to about 2019). With regard to the full study: Peripheral blood samples were taken at initial diagnosis, before any treatment was given. Prospective prediction of ophthalmopathy was tested in an independent validation cohort consisting of 18 hyperthyroidism patients and 15 or so patients who later progressed to ophthalmopathy. Thyroid tissue and blood T-cell repertoires from six Graves' hyperthyroidism patients were also compared in the study. To identify distinguishing TCR V-J signatures, a discovery cohort of around 100 patients was used, comprising 40 to 45 with Graves' ophthalmopathy and approximately 58 with stable Graves' hyperthyroidism. Following sampling, methimazole starting at 30 mg daily was given to hyperthyroidism patients, and high-dose intravenous methylprednisolone was given to ophthalmopathy patients. According to the paper, TCR Vbeta CDR3 sequencing was carried out on 135 peripheral blood samples, which came from 40 to 45 ophthalmopathy, 80 or so hyperthyroidism and roughly 17 progressor patients. The 100 or so discovery patients were randomly split 7:3 into training and test sets.

Results and caveats for the whole study, not just this receptor: In cross-validation, a model built on a 13 V-J signature told ophthalmopathy apart from stable hyperthyroidism with under 90% sensitivity and roughly 81% specificity, and in testing the same model reached 80%/75%. In validation, progression to ophthalmopathy was predicted by the model with approximately 67% sensitivity and under 85% specificity, a median of roughly six months before onset. Sample size was not statistically predetermined, and blinding of investigators to group allocation was not performed. Most expanded thyroid clonotypes (frequency above 0.001) were also detected in blood, a finding suggesting that blood repertoires may reflect thyroid immune responses.

TCR beta CDR3 regions were amplified from RNA transcripts. A first-round RT-PCR of the TCR CDR3 used the HTBI primer set with the Qiagen OneStep RT-PCR kit. Libraries were constructed in a second round of multiplex PCR, after which size selection and purification were carried out. Sequencing of the libraries was done on an Illumina HiSeq2000 using paired-end 100 bp reads. Per the original workflow: SOAPnuke was used to process the raw data, removing reads that contained adapters or uncalled bases, had a mean Phred below 15, or lacked an exact match to the constant primer or identifier. COPE v1.2.5 was used to merge high-quality paired reads, and clonotypes were defined as unique nucleotide sequences. Clonotypes were aligned to IMGT TRBV, TRBD and TRBJ reference segments using MiTCR v1.1. Only V-J combinations with frequency above 0.0001, covering 99% to 99.2% of repertoires, were analysed. A TCS score was defined as the ratio between F50 (clonal expansion) and ExV (chaos), using BLOSUM62-based TCRdist between CDR3 peptides within each V-J. Welch's t-statistics and random forest reduced 500 to 550 V-J features to some 14, which were used in a naive Bayes classifier (R e1071). Using fastp trimming at Q25 and MiXCR clonotype assembly, TCRdb reanalyzed the public sequencing data and kept in-frame beta chains. Rows merge per CDR3 protein into single entries with the most common DNA and genes. None of the V and J calls come from the authors' own analysis; TCRdb made them. This sample gives about 400,000 distinct CDR3 sequences in total; 15% to 19% of them show up just once. The top ten clones comprise roughly 7.4% of the sample.

This clonotype appeared a few times. Its antigen has not been determined. The sample holds no much larger clone one base away, and base qualities are not on file. A patient counted as having stable Graves' hyperthyroidism if no progression to ophthalmopathy occurred over 18 months of follow-up. Hyperthyroidism patients were aged 18 to 65 years and newly diagnosed, with disease duration of less than 2 months. Any patient with an uncontrolled infection, another autoimmune disease, pregnancy or lactation was excluded. Clinical symptoms, serum thyroxine and TRAb, thyroid ultrasound, and orbital computed tomography formed the basis for the diagnoses. PBMCs were isolated from approximately 10 ml of fresh peripheral blood by Ficoll-Paque density gradient centrifugation. Trizol reagent was used to extract total RNA, and RNA quality was then checked on an Agilent 2100 Bioanalyzer. Taken from cysteine to phenylalanine, the CDR3 has 14 residues. Of all the DNA, just the CDR3 is kept, 42 bases in frame from base 1. Relative to germline, V is 4 bases shorter and J is 5 bases shorter, with 13 bases between their ends. CDR1 and CDR2, looked up from the germline V gene, are KGHDR and SFDVKD.

The chain is assembled from TRBV24-1 and TRBJ2-5, with a weak D call of TRBD1 (6 bases match). Sample: blood. This receptor was obtained from a woman in her late teens or twenties with Graves' hyperthyroidism. The CDR3 amino acid sequence is: CATSDPGEWETQYF. The sequence in DNA is TGTGCCACCAGTGACCCAGGGGAGTGGGAGACCCAGTACTTC.